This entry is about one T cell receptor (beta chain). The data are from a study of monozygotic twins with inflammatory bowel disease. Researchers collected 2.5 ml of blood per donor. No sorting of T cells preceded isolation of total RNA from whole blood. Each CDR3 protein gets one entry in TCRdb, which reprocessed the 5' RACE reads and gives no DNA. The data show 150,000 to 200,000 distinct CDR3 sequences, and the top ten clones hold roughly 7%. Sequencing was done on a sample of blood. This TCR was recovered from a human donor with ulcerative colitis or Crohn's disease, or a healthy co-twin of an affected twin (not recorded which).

The CDR3 here is CASNFGTRGKETQYF. The chain has TRBV7-9 and TRBJ2-5; TCRdb indicates TRBD2, and absent DNA this call remains unverified. CDR3 size: 15 residues. Germline V gives CDR1 SEHNR, CDR2 FQNEAQ (reference sequence). Filled out from reference TRBV7-9 and TRBJ2-5, the complete variable domain reads DTGVSQNPRHKITKRGQNVTFRCDPISEHNRLYWYRQTLGQGPEFLTYFQNEAQLEKSRLLSDRFSAERPKGSFSTLEIQRTEQGDSAMYLCASNFGTRGKETQYFGPGTRLLVL.